This T cell receptor (beta chain) was sequenced for a study of OX40 agonist ivuxolimab in advanced cancers. The germline V gene has CDR1 KGHSH and CDR2 LQKENI. Trimming shortened V by 3 bases and J by 2 bases, and 16 bases separated the two germline ends. CDR3 length equals 17 residues. A word on this clone: Its specificity is not known.

Method: immunoSEQ multiplex PCR; TCRdb's copy keeps in-frame clones and lacks some. The sample lists around 31,000 clones, 88% occurring once. Study-wide findings and caveats: Low clonal expansion, among the lowest seen, marked partial responders at 0.1-3.0 mg/kg.

The V call is TRBV18, the J call TRBJ2-2; possibly TRBD2 for D (6 bases). The material was CD4+ or CD8+ T cells sorted from blood, obtained in a trial of the OX40 agonist ivuxolimab. The sequence was collected from an adult with an advanced solid tumor such as melanoma, head and neck, liver or kidney cancer. This CDR3 is CASSPKWGGVNTGELFF. CDR3 coding DNA: TGTGCCAGCTCACCTAAATGGGGAGGAGTTAACACCGGGGAGCTGTTTTTT.